The present entry profiles one T cell receptor beta chain with its context. In the study's own analysis: Researchers report that nucleated cell counts were estimated from reference gene primer amplification. The method was immunoSEQ multiplex PCR; TCRdb's version includes in-frame clones alone and lacks a portion of them. V and J calls and clone size are copied from that table; D and trimming were computed from the DNA. Of about 53,000 clones detected, around 86% appear once; the ten largest clones hold 2.5% to 3%. This specimen belongs to a study of blood T cell repertoires in COVID-19. Study summary: T cells, B-cell-depleted T cells, or PBMCs supplied cDNA or gDNA.

The CDR3 contains 13 residues. V shed 5 bases and J shed 2 bases, with 10 bases lying between them. Per germline, CDR1 PRHDT and CDR2 FYEKMQ (reference sequence). The source material was peripheral blood. V and J are TRBV13 and TRBJ2-7, with a weak D call TRBD2 (6 bases). The origin of this receptor is an elderly man with acute or convalescent COVID-19. CDR3 sequence: CASSHRLAYEQYF. CDR3 coding DNA: TGTGCCAGCAGCCATAGACTAGCCTACGAGCAGTACTTC.